The 25 T cell receptor beta chains listed next were all sequenced from one sample in a study of CD8+ T cells in alopecia areata (dated by TCRdb to 2016 to 2019). In light of the paper, this sample's time point label describes: baseline before oral tofacitinib. Receptor libraries were prepared by the immunoSEQ multiplex PCR assay. RNA was extracted from all samples and reverse transcribed into cDNA, which served as template for TCR sequencing. Held by TCRdb, this immuneACCESS table contains in-frame sequences only and omits some clones. Under half of the omission traces to an unresolved V gene where checked; the cause of the rest is unknown. The sample yields 140,000 or so clones; roughly 46% were counted once. Jointly, the top ten make up about 1% of the sample. This material consisted of CD4+ T cells sorted from blood, taken at week 0. These TCRs come from a human donor with alopecia areata.

This clone was seen a handful of times. The chain is built from TRBV2 and TRBJ2-1, with 8 bases lining up with TRBD2. The CDR3 has 18 residues. With 6 bases clipped from V and 4 bases from J, the junction kept 17 bases outside the gene matches. Germline CDR1 reads SNHLY; CDR2 reads FYNNEI. This CDR3 reads CASSGLSGYSGMYNEQFF. The CDR3 DNA is TGTGCCAGCAGCGGTCTCAGTGGATATAGCGGGATGTACAATGAGCAGTTCTTC.

The rearrangement joins TRBV28 to TRBJ2-7; the match to TRBD1 covers 8 bases. Germline loops: CDR1 MDHEN, CDR2 SYDVKM. The ends lost 4 bases at V and 2 bases at J; junction bases unmatched: 7. The CDR3 runs 15 residues. CDR3 nucleotides: TGTGCCAGCAGTTCCTTGGACAGGGTCACCTACGAGCAGTACTTC. Translating it yields CASSSLDRVTYEQYF.

Only one count was recorded for this clone. The chain couples TRBV27 to TRBJ1-2, with 8 positions matching TRBD1. The CDR3 is 15 residues long. The germline V gene has CDR1 MNHEY and CDR2 SMNVEV (reference sequence). Trimming at V came to 6 bases and at J to 2 bases, leaving 8 bases not matched to a gene. CDR3 bases: TGTGCCAGCAGAATTCAGGGGGCTACGAACTATGGCTACACCTTC. The encoded protein is CASRIQGATNYGYTF.

The V gene is TRBV7-2, the J gene TRBJ1-2; D gene unclear. Trimming shortened V by 1 base and J by 5 bases, and 2 bases separated the two germline ends. Germline V gene sequence: CDR1 SGHTA, CDR2 FQGNSA. This CDR3 is 11 amino acids long. The CDR3 loop reads CASSLVYGYTF. Written as DNA, the CDR3 is TGTGCCAGCAGCTTAGTTTATGGCTACACCTTC. The entire variable domain, with the rest obtained from reference TRBV7-2 and TRBJ1-2, is as follows: GAGVSQSPSNKVTEKGKDVELRCDPISGHTALYWYRQSLGQGLEFLIYFQGNSAPDKSGLPSDRFSAERTGGSVSTLTIQRTQQEDSAVYLCASSLVYGYTFGSGTRLTVV.

The chain recombines TRBV11-2 with TRBJ2-1; 9 bases are a match to TRBD2. The germline V gene encodes CDR1 SGHAT and CDR2 FQNNGV. Losses at the gene ends were 1 base for V and 12 bases for J; bases not matched to a gene: 10. This CDR3 is 15 amino acids long. CDR3 sequence reads: CASSLGGGRARVQFF. The CDR3 DNA follows: TGTGCCAGCAGCTTAGGAGGCGGGAGGGCCAGGGTGCAGTTCTTC. The variable domain in full, completed from reference TRBV11-2 and TRBJ2-1, reads EAGVAQSPRYKIIEKRQSVAFWCNPISGHATLYWYQQILGQGPKLLIQFQNNGVVDDSQLPKDRFSAERLKGVDSTLKIQPAKLEDSAVYLCASSLGGGRARVQFFGPGTRLTVL.

A few counts support this clone. V and J are TRBV30 and TRBJ1-5; D is perhaps TRBD1 (5 bases). Germline V CDR1 and CDR2: GTSNPN, SVGIG (reference sequence). The CDR3 is made up of 14 amino acids. Between the trimmed V and J ends, which lost 2 bases and 4 bases, there was a span of 12 bases. CDR3 bases: TGTGCCTGGAGTACGGGACGCGAGAATCAGCCCCAGCATTTT. It translates to CAWSTGRENQPQHF.

The V and J genes are TRBV16 and TRBJ2-7; D not certain. The ends were cut back, 4 bases at V and 4 bases at J, with 11 bases in the middle. The germline gives CDR1 KGHSY, CDR2 FQNENV. The CDR3 is made up of 13 amino acids. The DNA of the CDR3 is TGTGCCAGCAGCCCCTATGTGGGGTACGAGCAGTACTTC. It encodes CASSPYVGYEQYF.

V and J are TRBV30 and TRBJ2-5; D is uncertain. Trimming removed 1 base at V and 2 bases at J, with 11 bases between. The CDR3 has 14 residues. CDR1 and CDR2 (germline): GTSNPN, SVGIG (reference sequence). Written as DNA, the CDR3 is TGTGCCTGGAGTGATATAGGACGACAAGAGACCCAGTACTTC. Residues: CAWSDIGRQETQYF.

The chain carries TRBV7-2 and TRBJ2-5, with a tentative D call TRBD1 (5 bases). CDR3 length: 15 amino acids. Between the trimmed V and J ends, which lost 2 bases and 0 bases, there was a span of 10 bases. Germline CDR1 reads SGHTA; CDR2 reads FQGNSA. The CDR3 region has the DNA TGTGCCAGCAGCTTACTTGGGGCAGACCAAGAGACCCAGTACTTC. Its translation is CASSLLGADQETQYF. Drawing the rest from reference TRBV7-2 and TRBJ2-5, the complete variable domain is GAGVSQSPSNKVTEKGKDVELRCDPISGHTALYWYRQSLGQGLEFLIYFQGNSAPDKSGLPSDRFSAERTGGSVSTLTIQRTQQEDSAVYLCASSLLGADQETQYFGPGTRLLVL.

This clone showed up just a few times. The gene calls are TRBV28 and TRBJ2-6, with TRBD2 matching over 9 bases. V trimming: 7 bases; J trimming: 0 bases; junction bases outside the gene matches: 10. The CDR3 is made up of 18 amino acids. Germline V gives CDR1 MDHEN, CDR2 SYDVKM. CDR3 nucleotide sequence: TGTGCCAGCATTGGGTCTAGCGGGGCCAGCTCTGGGGCCAACGTCCTGACTTTC. Translation gives CASIGSSGASSGANVLTF.

The chain employs TRBV4-1 and TRBJ2-6, with D possibly TRBD2 on 7 matching bases. The CDR3 has 15 amino acids. Deletions cut 3 bases from V and 9 bases from J, with 15 bases between. Looked up from germline, CDR1 is MGHRA and CDR2 is YSYEKL. The CDR3 loop is CASSHGGARVNVLTF. The CDR3 DNA is TGCGCCAGCAGCCATGGGGGGGCGCGGGTCAACGTCCTGACTTTC.

This chain joins TRBV6-5 and TRBJ2-5; D gene ambiguous. The V and J ends lost 10 bases and 5 bases respectively, with 11 bases between them. The CDR3 is 11 residues long. The germline V gene has CDR1 MNHEY and CDR2 SVGAGI. CDR3 coding DNA: TGTGCCACCAAGATGGGGGAGACCCAGTACTTC. Translated, it gives CATKMGETQYF.

About this clone: This sample includes further DNA sequences coding for the same CDR3. The chain employs TRBV10-3 and TRBJ1-2; tentatively, D is TRBD1 (5 bases). The CDR3 totals 13 residues. Trimming removed 2 bases at V and 3 bases at J, with 7 bases between. Per germline, CDR1 ENHRY and CDR2 SYGVKD. The CDR3 sequence is CAISERGDYGYTF. Written as DNA, the CDR3 is TGTGCCATCAGTGAGCGAGGGGACTATGGCTACACCTTC.

This clone turned up a few times. This chain uses TRBV15 with TRBJ2-7, with TRBD2 matching over 8 bases. V shed 1 base, J shed 6 bases, and the junction held 5 bases outside the gene matches. The CDR3 sequence is 14 residues long. CDR1 and CDR2 (germline): LNHNV, YYDKDF (reference sequence). The CDR3 DNA is TGTGCCACCAGCAGAGGGACTAGCAGGGGCGAGCAGTACTTC. It specifies CATSRGTSRGEQYF.

The chain uses TRBV5-1 and TRBJ2-5, with 7 bases fitting TRBD2. Per germline, CDR1 SGHRS and CDR2 YFSETQ. Trimming at V came to 4 bases and at J to 0 bases, leaving 6 bases not matched to a gene. The CDR3 has 15 amino acids. This CDR3 is CASSIMTSHQETQYF. The CDR3 coding sequence is TGCGCCAGCAGCATTATGACTAGCCACCAAGAGACCCAGTACTTC.

The V call is TRBV25-1, the J call TRBJ1-1; 8 nucleotides match TRBD1. CDR1 is MGHDK and CDR2 is SYGVNS in the germline V gene. This CDR3 contains 15 residues. J lost 2 bases, V lost 5 bases, and 7 bases had no gene match. CDR3 coding DNA: TGTGCCAGCAGTAGGGGGGACAGGACCAACACTGAAGCTTTCTTT. Its translation is CASSRGDRTNTEAFF.

CDR3 nucleotide sequence: TGCGCCAGCAGCCCAGAGTCGCTAACAGCCGAGAACACTGAAGCTTTCTTT. This encodes CASSPESLTAENTEAFF. The chain combines TRBV4-1 with TRBJ1-1; D call uncertain. V gave up 4 bases and J gave up 1 base, with 19 bases separating them. The CDR3 sequence is 17 residues long. From germline, CDR1 is MGHRA and CDR2 YSYEKL.

This clone was found a few times. The chain combines TRBV6-6 with TRBJ2-7; 8 bases line up with TRBD1. The J call is in doubt because the DNA end fits TRBJ2-5 better. CDR1 and CDR2 (germline): MNHNY, SVGAGI (reference sequence). The CDR3 spans 15 residues. The CDR3 region is CASSPGQGARETQYF. Here the CDR3 DNA reads TGTGCCAGCAGTCCCGGCCAGGGGGCGAGAGAGACCCAGTACTTC.

This sequence joins TRBV27 and TRBJ2-2; D is undetermined. The germline V and J ends were trimmed by 5 bases and 2 bases, with 12 bases remaining between them. Germline CDR1 reads MNHEY; CDR2 reads SMNVEV (reference sequence). The CDR3 consists of 15 residues. The DNA of the CDR3 is TGTGCCAGCAGTCCCTACCCTGCAAACACCGGGGAGCTGTTTTTT. It translates to CASSPYPANTGELFF.

This clone was recorded once. At one end the junction does not follow the germline gene, possibly because of a read error. The J gene is TRBJ2-1, the V gene TRBV27; 12 bases are a match to TRBD2. Germline CDR1 and CDR2: MNHEY and SMNVEV (reference sequence). The CDR3 length is 19 residues. In DNA, the CDR3 is TGTGCCAGCAGTTCCGAAAGGGGCCCGACTAGCGGGAGAGGTTTTTTGGTCGTCTTC. Protein product: CASSSERGPTSGRGFLVVF.

This clone was counted a few times. The chain links TRBV18 to TRBJ1-1; no clear D gene. Germline V CDR1 and CDR2: KGHSH, LQKENI. The CDR3 length is 13 residues. The V end lost 3 bases, the J end lost 4 bases, and 9 bases lay between the germline ends. DNA of the CDR3: TGTGCCAGCTCACCCCGCCCGCGCACTGAAGCTTTCTTT. As protein: CASSPRPRTEAFF.

The chain uses TRBV10-3 and TRBJ1-5; 7 bases are a match to TRBD1. CDR3 length: 13 amino acids. J gave up 4 bases and V 7 bases, and 4 bases lay outside the gene matches. Germline V gives CDR1 ENHRY, CDR2 SYGVKD. The CDR3 is CAIKGQLNQPQHF. The CDR3 DNA reads TGTGCCATCAAGGGACAGTTAAATCAGCCCCAGCATTTT.

The chain combines TRBV7-2 with TRBJ2-1; 8 bases fit TRBD2. J gave up 9 bases and V 5 bases, and 15 bases lay outside the gene matches. The V gene's germline CDR1 is SGHTA and CDR2 FQGNSA. There are 16 residues in the CDR3. CDR3 protein: CASSLRVSGKGGEQFF. DNA for the CDR3: TGTGCCAGCAGCCTTCGTGTTAGCGGGAAGGGAGGTGAGCAGTTCTTC. The whole variable domain, filled in from reference TRBV7-2 and TRBJ2-1, reads GAGVSQSPSNKVTEKGKDVELRCDPISGHTALYWYRQSLGQGLEFLIYFQGNSAPDKSGLPSDRFSAERTGGSVSTLTIQRTQQEDSAVYLCASSLRVSGKGGEQFFGPGTRLTVL.

The CDR3 loop is CASSLNFDEQFF. CDR3 coding DNA: TGTGCCAGCAGCTTAAATTTCGATGAGCAGTTCTTC. V gene TRBV5-6 combines with J gene TRBJ2-1; no reliable D call. The V and J ends lost 2 bases and 8 bases respectively, with 8 bases between them. CDR3 size: 12 residues. Germline V gene sequence: CDR1 SGHDT, CDR2 YYEEEE. Supplemented by reference TRBV5-6 and TRBJ2-1, the full variable domain reads DAGVTQSPTHLIKTRGQQVTLRCSPKSGHDTVSWYQQALGQGPQFIFQYYEEEERQRGNFPDRFSGHQFPNYSSELNVNALLLGDSALYLCASSLNFDEQFFGPGTRLTVL.

To note about this clone: One end of the junction does not line up with germline, which may come from a read error. The chain uses TRBV2 and TRBJ2-7; D may match TRBD1 or TRBD2 (5 bases each). From germline, CDR1 is SNHLY and CDR2 FYNNEI. The length of the CDR3 is 12 residues. The CDR3 nucleotides are TGTGCCAGCAGCCTCCGGGACCTCGACCCTCCATTC. Its protein is CASSLRDLDPPF. The full variable domain, in which reference TRBV2 and TRBJ2-7 provide the parts outside the CDR3, is EPEVTQTPSHQVTQMGQEVILRCVPISNHLYFYWYRQILGQKVEFLVSFYNNEISEKSEIFDDQFSVERPDGSNFTLKIRSTKLEDSAMYFCASSLRDLDPPFGPGTRLTVT.